The clone carrying this TCR beta chain appeared a few times. The target antigen is unknown. These data come from a study of metastatic and nonmetastatic thyroid tumors. The overall study: Thyroid patients, malignant and benign, had repertoires compared across blood and tumor or nodule tissue.

Study-wide results and caveats: Significantly greater TCR beta diversity was reportedly found in malignant thyroid tumors than in benign nodules (in blood and tumor).

The CDR3 totals 17 residues. In germline, CDR1 is MNHEY, CDR2 SVGAGI. The junction had 8 bases not matched to a gene; V was cut back by 4 bases and J by 0 bases. Original methodology: What underpinned the distant-metastasis classifier for papillary thyroid cancer was the set of CDR3 differences across clinicopathological groups. MiXCR reprocessed the PCR reads for TCRdb. TCRdb's processing, not the authors', yielded these V and J calls. The sample lists over 10,000 clones; approximately 24% were seen once. All patients were untreated before thyroid surgery. Material for sequencing was blood. The clonotype comes from a male donor with papillary thyroid cancer or a benign thyroid nodule (not recorded which). Some clones in this sample may be carry-over from other donors' samples. The chain is built from TRBV6-5 and TRBJ2-1, with TRBD2 matching 8 bases. The CDR3 DNA follows: TGTGCCAGCAGTTCTTCCGGGGGGGTGAGCTCCTACAATGAGCAGTTCTTC. Encoded protein: CASSSSGGVSSYNEQFF.